The text below deals with one TCR beta chain. The data originate from a study of T cells after somatic rescue of genetic block. The method was immunoSEQ multiplex PCR; TCRdb's version includes in-frame clones alone and lacks a portion of them. The sample lists roughly 70,000 clones; about 90% were seen once. The sequence derives from a man between 40 and 49 years old. Sequencing was carried out using peripheral blood mononuclear cells (PBMCs).

The CDR3 loop reads CASSLGFNTGNTIYF. CDR3 in DNA: TGTGCCAGCAGCTTGGGATTCAATACTGGAAACACCATATATTTT. The gene calls are TRBV5-5 and TRBJ1-3, with D unclear. Per germline, CDR1 SGHKS and CDR2 YYEKEE (reference sequence). The CDR3 contains 15 residues. V lost 0 bases and J lost 2, with 9 bases in between.